The 31 T cell receptor beta chains listed next were all sequenced from one sample in a study of cytomegalovirus exposure and HLA in healthy donors (dated 2017 in TCRdb). The method behind the library was the immunoSEQ multiplex PCR assay. For the multiplex PCR, a mixture combining 60 forward primers for TCR Vbeta segments and 13 reverse primers for TCR Jbeta segments was used. TCRdb took this table from immuneACCESS and kept in-frame rearrangements with V and J called. Such tables lack part of the clones; where checked against another copy, unresolved V genes explain under half of the gap, and the rest is unexplained. The sample table records 130,000 or so clones; 82% of these occur just once. Roughly 3.2% of the sample lies in the top ten. The sample consisted of PBMCs. These receptors came from a man aged 18 to 29 in good health and CMV-seropositive.

The rearrangement joins TRBV19 to TRBJ2-5; a weak D match, TRBD1 (6 bases). From germline, CDR1 is LNHDA and CDR2 SQIVND (reference sequence). Trimming stripped 5 bases from V and 3 bases from J, with 10 bases between. The CDR3 covers 13 residues. Here the CDR3 DNA reads TGTGCCAGTAGTCCTAGGACAGAAGAGACCCAGTACTTC. Its translation is CASSPRTEETQYF.

This sequence joins TRBV6-1 and TRBJ1-1; D unclear. Germline CDR1 is MNHNS and CDR2 is SASEGT. This CDR3 has 14 residues. The V and J ends lost 6 bases and 2 bases respectively, with 13 bases between them. DNA for the CDR3: TGTGCCAGCAGCTGGCTGCAGGCCAACACTGAAGCTTTCTTT. Protein sequence: CASSWLQANTEAFF.

This clone is a singleton in its sample. The chain carries TRBV19 and TRBJ1-5, with a possible D match to TRBD1 (5 bases). Germline V gene data show CDR1 as LNHDA and CDR2 as SQIVND (reference sequence). V was shortened by 11 bases and J by 2 bases, with 10 bases between the two germline ends. The length of the CDR3 is 12 residues. As DNA, the CDR3 is TGTGCCGGAGGGGCGGGCAATCAGCCCCAGCATTTT. Amino acid sequence: CAGGAGNQPQHF.

The CDR3 is CASSLGGQGDNEQFF. As DNA, the CDR3 is TGTGCCAGCAGCTTAGGGGGACAGGGAGACAATGAGCAGTTCTTC. V gene TRBV13 combines with J gene TRBJ2-1; 9 nucleotides line up with TRBD1. This CDR3 has 15 amino acids. Germline V gives CDR1 PRHDT, CDR2 FYEKMQ (reference sequence). With V trimmed by 0 bases and J by 5 bases, 2 bases remained unmatched.

The sample holds one count of this clone. The CDR3 DNA reads as TGTGCCAGCAGTGCAGAAACAGGGGGCTTTTCCAAAAACATTCAGTACTTC. It translates to CASSAETGGFSKNIQYF. The V and J genes are TRBV2 and TRBJ2-4; 9 bases agree with TRBD1. The germline V gene encodes CDR1 SNHLY and CDR2 FYNNEI. Trimming at V came to 4 bases and at J to 2 bases, leaving 9 bases not matched to a gene. The CDR3 loop spans 17 amino acids.

The CDR3: CASSYDITGNTIYF. The CDR3 DNA is TGTGCCAGCAGTTACGACATCACTGGAAACACCATATATTTT. The chain couples TRBV27 to TRBJ1-3; D not certain. This CDR3 spans 14 amino acids. V was shortened by 4 bases and J by 2 bases, with 9 bases between the two germline ends. In germline, CDR1 is MNHEY, CDR2 SMNVEV (reference sequence).

The genes are TRBV6-5 and TRBJ2-7; 12 nucleotides align to TRBD2. The CDR3 covers 16 residues. V dropped 2 bases and J dropped 6; count of bases not matched to a gene: 8. CDR1 and CDR2 from the germline V gene are MNHEY and SVGAGI. The DNA for the CDR3 is TGTGCCAGCAGTTACACGACTAGCGGGAGTCGAGGCGAGCAGTACTTC. Translating gives CASSYTTSGSRGEQYF.

The chain links TRBV4-1 to TRBJ2-2, with TRBD2 identical over 7 bases. In germline, CDR1 is MGHRA, CDR2 YSYEKL. The junction had 11 bases not matched to a gene; V was cut back by 0 bases and J by 7 bases. The CDR3 totals 17 residues. DNA for the CDR3: TGCGCCAGCAGCCAAGATAGTGCGGGAGAGTTCGTCGGGGAGCTGTTTTTT. It yields the protein CASSQDSAGEFVGELFF.

V usage is TRBV5-4 and J usage is TRBJ2-7; a possible D gene is TRBD1 (6 bases). Germline-derived CDR1 and CDR2 are SGHNT and YYREEE (reference sequence). The CDR3 extends over 14 amino acids. V was trimmed by 5 bases and J by 2 bases, leaving 14 bases between them. The CDR3 DNA reads TGTGCCAGCAGTACGACAGGTCTTCCCTACGAGCAGTACTTC. It translates to CASSTTGLPYEQYF. Filled out from reference TRBV5-4 and TRBJ2-7, the complete variable domain reads ETGVTQSPTHLIKTRGQQVTLRCSSQSGHNTVSWYQQALGQGPQFIFQYYREEENGRGNFPPRFSGLQFPNYSSELNVNALELDDSALYLCASSTTGLPYEQYFGPGTRLTVT.

This clone has more than one count but fewer than ten. The V call is TRBV19, the J call TRBJ2-1, with D uncertain. CDR3 length: 13 residues. Germline values: CDR1 LNHDA, CDR2 SQIVND (reference sequence). Between the trimmed V and J ends, which lost 3 bases and 7 bases, there was a span of 10 bases. CDR3 sequence (DNA): TGTGCCAGTAGTATCGTACGCGAGAATGAGCAGTTCTTC. This translates into CASSIVRENEQFF.

This clone was picked up a small number of times. The chain has TRBV19 and TRBJ2-1, with TRBD2 identical over 9 bases. The trim removed 0 bases at V and 9 bases at J, leaving 15 bases unmatched. Germline CDR1 reads LNHDA; CDR2 reads SQIVND (reference sequence). This CDR3 contains 18 residues. CDR3 sequence (DNA): TGTGCCAGTAGTATAGAGGTTTGGGCGGCTAGCGGGACCACTGAGCAGTTCTTC. This translates into CASSIEVWAASGTTEQFF.

This clone was counted only a few times. The genes are TRBV2 and TRBJ1-1; D not resolved. Trimming removed 6 bases at V and 5 bases at J, with 13 bases between. Germline V gives CDR1 SNHLY, CDR2 FYNNEI. The CDR3 has 13 residues. The CDR3 reads CASRGSGGTEAFF. DNA for the CDR3: TGTGCCAGCAGGGGATCGGGAGGTACTGAAGCTTTCTTT.

This rearrangement joins TRBV5-6 to TRBJ2-5; perhaps TRBD2 as D (5 bases). This CDR3 spans 15 amino acids. CDR1 and CDR2 from the germline V gene are SGHDT and YYEEEE. Between the trimmed V and J ends, which lost 2 bases and 5 bases, there was a span of 16 bases. In DNA, the CDR3 is TGTGCCAGCAGCTTCCGGCTAGCCTCGGGGGAGACCCAGTACTTC. This encodes CASSFRLASGETQYF.

The rearrangement joins TRBV6-1 to TRBJ2-2, with 8 bases matching TRBD2. Losses at the gene ends were 10 bases for V and 2 bases for J; bases not matched to a gene: 6. From germline, CDR1 is MNHNS and CDR2 SASEGT. The CDR3 spans 14 residues. CDR3 nucleotide sequence: TGTGCCACGTGGCTAGCGGGCAACACCGGGGAGCTGTTTTTT. It yields the protein CATWLAGNTGELFF.

The chain is built from TRBV30 and TRBJ1-4; 10 bases agree with TRBD1. V lost 5 bases to trimming and J lost 5 bases; unmatched junction nucleotides: 5. There are 14 residues in the CDR3. Germline V gene data show CDR1 as GTSNPN and CDR2 as SVGIG (reference sequence). The CDR3 bases are TGTGCCTGGGAACCGGGACAGGGGAATGAAAAACTGTTTTTT. As protein: CAWEPGQGNEKLFF.

V gene TRBV25-1 combines with J gene TRBJ2-3; 9 positions match TRBD2. The CDR3 covers 16 residues. CDR1 MGHDK and CDR2 SYGVNS come from the germline V gene. The trim removed 4 bases at V and 2 bases at J, leaving 7 bases unmatched. Written as DNA, the CDR3 is TGTGCCAGCAGTGGCCCTCTAGCGGGAAACACAGATACGCAGTATTTT. Translation gives CASSGPLAGNTDTQYF.

The V call is TRBV11-2, the J call TRBJ1-3; 9 nucleotides line up with TRBD1. This CDR3 has 16 residues. The J segment lost 2 bases and the V segment lost 4 bases, leaving 6 bases of the junction unmatched. CDR1 is SGHAT, CDR2 FQNNGV, per germline. CDR3 bases: TGTGCCAGCAGCTATGGGACAGGGACAACTGGAAACACCATATATTTT. It yields the protein CASSYGTGTTGNTIYF.

This clone appeared a single time. The chain employs TRBV29-1 and TRBJ1-5; the D gene is possibly TRBD1 (5 bases). Trimming removed 6 bases from V and 0 bases from J, with 12 bases in between. Germline V gene data show CDR1 as SQVTM and CDR2 as ANQGSEA. The CDR3 has 14 amino acids. This chain's CDR3 is CSVATDYSNQPQHF. For the CDR3, the DNA is TGCAGCGTAGCGACAGATTATAGCAATCAGCCCCAGCATTTT.

V is TRBV7-9 and J is TRBJ2-7, with TRBD2 as a possible D gene (5 bases). Trimming removed 0 bases at V and 5 bases at J, with 8 bases between. The CDR3 length is 13 residues. Germline CDR1 and CDR2: SEHNR and FQNEAQ (reference sequence). In nucleotides, the CDR3 is TGTGCCAGCAGCTTAGCGGGAGACGACGAGCAGTACTTC. It is translated as CASSLAGDDEQYF.

This chain connects TRBV5-1 to TRBJ2-7; 7 nucleotides match TRBD1. Germline V gives CDR1 SGHRS, CDR2 YFSETQ. This CDR3 spans 13 amino acids. Trimming took 3 bases from V and 5 from J; bases not matched to a gene: 5. The CDR3 sequence is CASSYGTADEQYF. The CDR3 DNA reads TGCGCCAGCAGCTACGGGACAGCGGACGAGCAGTACTTC.

A few counts support this clone. The rearrangement joins TRBV11-2 to TRBJ1-1; D call uncertain. The CDR3 has 12 amino acids. Per germline, CDR1 SGHAT and CDR2 FQNNGV. V was clipped by 1 base and J by 6 bases, with 6 bases between them. The CDR3 sequence: CASSLVGSEAFF. The CDR3 DNA sequence: TGTGCCAGCAGCTTAGTTGGCTCTGAAGCTTTCTTT.

The V call is TRBV6-5, the J call TRBJ2-1; D is perhaps TRBD1 (5 bases). V was pared by 5 bases and J by 7 bases, with 15 bases between. The germline V gene has CDR1 MNHEY and CDR2 SVGAGI. The CDR3 sequence is 14 residues long. CDR3 sequence: CASSPQGSVNEQFF. For the CDR3, the DNA is TGTGCCAGCAGTCCCCAGGGTTCCGTGAATGAGCAGTTCTTC.

The genes are TRBV11-2 and TRBJ2-7; D ambiguous. Per the germline V gene, CDR1 is SGHAT and CDR2 is FQNNGV. This CDR3 contains 15 residues. Trimming removed 0 bases at V and 3 bases at J, with 12 bases between. The CDR3, as DNA: TGTGCCAGCAGCTTAGATGGTGCTATACTCTACGAGCAGTACTTC. Encoded protein: CASSLDGAILYEQYF.

The chain has TRBV28 and TRBJ1-5; 12 bases map to TRBD1. This CDR3 comprises 17 residues. V shed 6 bases, J shed 3 bases, and the junction held 9 bases outside the gene matches. Per the germline V gene, CDR1 is MDHEN and CDR2 is SYDVKM. CDR3 coding DNA: TGTGCCAGCAGCTATACCGGGACAGGGGGCGTCAATCAGCCCCAGCATTTT. Translated, it gives CASSYTGTGGVNQPQHF.

The V call is TRBV6-7, the J call TRBJ2-7, with 10 bases matching TRBD1. TRBV6-7 is designated an ORF whose function remains uncertain. This CDR3 spans 18 amino acids. Unmatched junction bases numbered 8, after V lost 0 bases and J lost 0 bases. This CDR3 is CASSYSRGQGWSSYEQYF. The CDR3 DNA reads as TGTGCCAGCAGTTACTCGAGGGGACAGGGGTGGAGCTCCTACGAGCAGTACTTC.

This chain links TRBV5-1 with TRBJ2-5; 7 nucleotides align to TRBD1. Germline V gene data show CDR1 as SGHRS and CDR2 as YFSETQ. This CDR3 is built from 14 residues. With V trimmed by 9 bases and J by 2 bases, 10 bases remained unmatched. CDR3 in DNA: TGCGCCACCAAGCCCGACAGGGATCAAGAGACCCAGTACTTC. Translated, it gives CATKPDRDQETQYF.

This clone was found once. This sequence joins TRBV20-1 and TRBJ2-7; possible D gene TRBD2, 6 bases. The CDR3 contains 11 residues. Germline CDR1 is DFQATT and CDR2 is SNEGSKA (reference sequence). Trimming left V 8 bases short and J 3 bases short, with 11 bases between. The CDR3 is CSTQGGYEQYF. CDR3 bases: TGCAGTACTCAGGGAGGCTACGAGCAGTACTTC.

This chain connects TRBV6-5 to TRBJ2-7; 8 positions agree with TRBD1. The germline gives CDR1 MNHEY, CDR2 SVGAGI. This CDR3 is 14 amino acids long. V shed 5 bases, J shed 0 bases, and the junction held 3 bases outside the gene matches. CDR3 DNA: TGTGCCAGCAGTACCGGACAGGGCTCCTACGAGCAGTACTTC. This encodes CASSTGQGSYEQYF.

This clone was counted between two and nine times. The chain has TRBV28 and TRBJ1-1; TRBD1 is a possible D gene (5 bases). Between the trimmed V and J ends, which lost 8 bases and 5 bases, there was a span of 12 bases. Germline V gene lookup returns CDR1 MDHEN and CDR2 SYDVKM. The CDR3 loop spans 12 amino acids. The CDR3 sequence: CASGGGVTEAFF. As DNA, the CDR3 is TGTGCCAGCGGAGGAGGGGTAACTGAAGCTTTCTTT. Full variable domain (rest looked up from reference TRBV28 and TRBJ1-1): DVKVTQSSRYLVKRTGEKVFLECVQDMDHENMFWYRQDPGLGLRLIYFSYDVKMKEKGDIPEGYSVSREKKERFSLILESASTNQTSMYLCASGGGVTEAFFGQGTRLTVV.

The rearrangement links TRBV5-5 to TRBJ1-1; TRBD1 is a possible D gene (5 bases). Germline V gene data show CDR1 as SGHKS and CDR2 as YYEKEE (reference sequence). The CDR3 spans 14 residues. Trimming took 2 bases from V and 2 from J, leaving 10 bases between them. The CDR3 protein is CASSFLQVNTEAFF. In DNA, the CDR3 is TGTGCCAGCAGCTTTCTACAGGTTAACACTGAAGCTTTCTTT.

The rearrangement links TRBV4-1 to TRBJ2-7; D gene uncertain. This CDR3 comprises 17 residues. Germline V gives CDR1 MGHRA, CDR2 YSYEKL. Between the trimmed V and J ends, which lost 1 base and 3 bases, there was a span of 19 bases. CDR3 sequence reads: CASSQGPPGQNFYEQYF. CDR3 in DNA: TGCGCCAGCAGCCAAGGCCCCCCAGGCCAGAATTTCTACGAGCAGTACTTC.